This record covers a single TCR beta chain. These data are taken from a study of blood T cell repertoires in COVID-19. Study in general: Collection of acute and convalescent COVID-19 samples took place in the United States, Italy and Spain. Sources were T cells, B-cell-depleted T cells, or PBMCs; the material itself was cDNA or gDNA.

Trimming took 2 bases from V and 2 from J; bases not matched to a gene: 1. Germline CDR1 is KGHSH and CDR2 is LQKENI. This CDR3 is 14 amino acids long. In the original processing: Reference gene primer amplification yielded estimated nucleated cell counts. Data came from immunoSEQ multiplex PCR; TCRdb stores just in-frame clones and leaves some out. V and J calls plus clone size are reproduced from that table; the DNA served to infer D and trimming. Of approximately 210,000 clones listed, approximately 90% were seen once; the top ten hold approximately 4%. The rearrangement uses TRBV18 and TRBJ2-7, with TRBD2 matching 9 bases. Sample: peripheral blood. This TCR was recovered from a human donor in a cohort sampled during active COVID-19. CDR3 protein: CASSPGGGAYEQYF. For the CDR3, the DNA is TGTGCCAGCTCACCAGGCGGGGGGGCCTACGAGCAGTACTTC.